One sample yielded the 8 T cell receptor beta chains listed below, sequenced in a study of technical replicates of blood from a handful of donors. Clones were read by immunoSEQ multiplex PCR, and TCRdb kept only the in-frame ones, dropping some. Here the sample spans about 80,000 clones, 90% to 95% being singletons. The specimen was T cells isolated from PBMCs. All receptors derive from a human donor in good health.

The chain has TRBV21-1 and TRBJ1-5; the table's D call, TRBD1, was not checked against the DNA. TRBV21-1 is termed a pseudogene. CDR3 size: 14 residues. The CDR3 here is CATVYRDNNQPQHF. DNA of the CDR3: TGTGCCACAGTCTACCGGGACAACAATCAGCCCCAGCATTTT.

CDR3 DNA sequence: TGTGCCAGCAGGATAAGCGGGGGTCTCTACGAGCAGTACTTC. This codes for CASRISGGLYEQYF. The rearrangement uses TRBV6-5 and TRBJ2-7; 8 nucleotides match TRBD2. Germline V gene lookup returns CDR1 MNHEY and CDR2 SVGAGI. The ends lost 6 bases at V and 3 bases at J; junction bases unmatched: 7. The CDR3 has 14 residues.

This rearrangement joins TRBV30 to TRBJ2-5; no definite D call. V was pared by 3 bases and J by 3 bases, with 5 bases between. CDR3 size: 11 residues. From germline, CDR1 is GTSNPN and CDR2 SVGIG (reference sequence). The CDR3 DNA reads TGTGCCTGGAGAGAGAAAGAGACCCAGTACTTC. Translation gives CAWREKETQYF.

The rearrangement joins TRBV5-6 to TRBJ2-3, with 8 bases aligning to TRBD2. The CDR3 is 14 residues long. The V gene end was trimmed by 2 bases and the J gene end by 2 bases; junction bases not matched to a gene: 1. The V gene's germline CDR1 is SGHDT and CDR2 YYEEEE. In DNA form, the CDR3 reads TGTGCCAGCAGCTTACTAGCGGCCACAGATACGCAGTATTTT. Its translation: CASSLLAATDTQYF.

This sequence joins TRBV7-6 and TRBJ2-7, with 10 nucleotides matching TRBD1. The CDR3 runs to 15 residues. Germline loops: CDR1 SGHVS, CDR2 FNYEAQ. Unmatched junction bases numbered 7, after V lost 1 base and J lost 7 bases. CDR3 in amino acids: CASSLGTGGLGEQYF. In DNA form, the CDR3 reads TGTGCCAGCAGCTTAGGGACAGGGGGTCTTGGAGAGCAGTACTTC. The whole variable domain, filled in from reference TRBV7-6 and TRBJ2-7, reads GAGVSQSPRYKVTKRGQDVALRCDPISGHVSLYWYRQALGQGPEFLTYFNYEAQQDKSGLPNDRFSAERPEGSISTLTIQRTEQRDSAMYRCASSLGTGGLGEQYFGPGTRLTVT.

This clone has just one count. The CDR3 here is CASSKTRVQVQLFF. CDR3 DNA sequence: TGTGCCAGCAGCAAAACCAGGGTGCAGGTACAACTGTTTTTT. This chain connects TRBV5-6 to TRBJ1-4, with D possibly matching TRBD1 (5 bases). CDR3 length: 14 amino acids. The germline V gene has CDR1 SGHDT and CDR2 YYEEEE. Trimming stripped 4 bases from V and 12 bases from J, with 19 bases between.

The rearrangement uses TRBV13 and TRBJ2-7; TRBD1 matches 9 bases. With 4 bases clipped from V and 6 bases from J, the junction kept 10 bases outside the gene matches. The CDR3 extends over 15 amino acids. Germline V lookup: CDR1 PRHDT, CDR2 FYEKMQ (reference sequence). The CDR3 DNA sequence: TGTGCCAGCAGCTCATCCGGGACAGGGTCTAGCGAGCAGTACTTC. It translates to CASSSSGTGSSEQYF.

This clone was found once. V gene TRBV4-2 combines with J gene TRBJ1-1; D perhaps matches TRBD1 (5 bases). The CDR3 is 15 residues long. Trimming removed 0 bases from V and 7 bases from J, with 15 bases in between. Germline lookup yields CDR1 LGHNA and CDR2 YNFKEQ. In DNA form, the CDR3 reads TGTGCCAGCAGCCAAGATGGGGGGGTCAGGTTTGAAGCTTTCTTT. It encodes CASSQDGGVRFEAFF.